Sequencing of this T cell receptor (beta chain) was carried out in a study of blood T cell repertoires in COVID-19. Study in general: COVID-19 samples from acute and convalescent phases originated in the United States, Italy and Spain.

The CDR3 has 8 residues. Germline V gives CDR1 SGHTA, CDR2 FQGNSA. The table came from immunoSEQ multiplex PCR; TCRdb's copy has only in-frame clones and leaves some out. The table shows some 87,000 clones, with about 81% occurring only once. This clone was detected a few times. One end of the junction varies from germline; a read error may be responsible. The source is a human donor in a cohort sampled during active COVID-19. The chain recombines TRBV7-2 with TRBJ2-1; D gene uncertain. What was sequenced was peripheral blood. The CDR3 DNA is TGTGCCAGCAGCCCCTCCCTCTTC. It yields the protein CASSPSLF. Together with reference TRBV7-2 and TRBJ2-1, the CDR3 gives the full variable domain: GAGVSQSPSNKVTEKGKDVELRCDPISGHTALYWYRQSLGQGLEFLIYFQGNSAPDKSGLPSDRFSAERTGGSVSTLTIQRTQQEDSAVYLCASSPSLFGPGTRLTVL.